A selection of T cell receptor beta chains follows, all from one sample in a study of T cells in Graves' hyperthyroidism and ophthalmopathy. TCRdb independently ran MiXCR on the multiplex PCR reads; one entry per CDR3 protein. The sample has 800,000 or so distinct CDR3 sequences, more than 30% seen once; the top ten hold 7% to 10%. Material for sequencing was blood. Receptors originate from a young man with Graves' hyperthyroidism. The CDR3 runs from the conserved cysteine through the conserved F or W. Fields, in order: D gene, V gene, J gene, clone size, CDR3 DNA, CDR3 protein. A D gene is named only where the DNA matches it firmly. The listing skips clone size in some rows; elsewhere it reads once, few, many or a size class.

>-|TRBV12-3/TRBV12-4|TRBJ1-2|many
TGTGCCAGCAGTTTCTCTAACTATGGCTACACCTTC
CASSFSNYGYTF
>-|TRBV29-1|TRBJ2-7|many
TGCAGCGTTGAGGCTGGCTCCTACGAGCAGTACTTC
CSVEAGSYEQYF
>TRBD1|TRBV2|TRBJ1-6|few
TGTGCCAGCAGAAAACAGGGGGCGGTTTTGAATTCACCCCTCCACTTT
CASRKQGAVLNSPLHF
>-|TRBV2|TRBJ1-5|many
TGTGCCAGCAGAGGGAAAGGGCCCCAGCATTTT
CASRGKGPQHF
>-|TRBV14|TRBJ2-2|-
TGTGCCAGCAGCCGCGTGGACACCGGGGAGCTGTTTTTT
CASSRVDTGELFF
>TRBD1|TRBV2|TRBJ1-4|-
TGTGCCAGCAGTGAGGGGACAGGATACAATGAAAAACTGTTTTTT
CASSEGTGYNEKLFF
>-|TRBV29-1|TRBJ1-3|many
TGCAGCGTTGTCCCGAGGGCGGGCTCTGGAAACACCATATATTTT
CSVVPRAGSGNTIYF
>-|TRBV19|TRBJ2-7|-
TGTGCCAGTAGAGTAGGGGAGCTCAACTACGAGCAGTACTTC
CASRVGELNYEQYF
>-|TRBV7-6|TRBJ1-1|-
TGTGCCAGCAGCGGTGAACTCGGAGTGGCTTTCTTT
CASSGELGVAFF
>TRBD1|TRBV6-5|TRBJ1-5|few
TGTGCCAGCAGCGGACAGGGGAAGCAGCCCCAGCATTTT
CASSGQGKQPQHF
>-|TRBV7-3|TRBJ1-6|-
TGCGCCAGCAGCCAAGATAAAAGGGCGGGTAATTCACCCCTCCACTTT
CASSQDKRAGNSPLHF
>TRBD1|TRBV7-3|TRBJ2-7|-
TGTGCCAGCAGCCTTCAATCCGGGACAGGGGGTCGGGGGCAGTACTTC
CASSLQSGTGGRGQYF
>-|TRBV5-1|TRBJ2-7|few
TGCGCCAGCAGCTTACAGGGGGGGGTTCGCGAGCAGTACTTC
CASSLQGGVREQYF
>-|TRBV24-1|TRBJ2-5|-
TGTGCCACCAGTGATACTAGCAGCCAAGATCAGACGACCCAGTACTTC
CATSDTSSQDQTTQYF
>-|TRBV5-1|TRBJ1-1|few
TGCGCCAGCACAACACAGGGTACTGACACTGAAGCTTTCTTT
CASTTQGTDTEAFF
>TRBD2|TRBV12-3/TRBV12-4|TRBJ2-7|few
TGTGCCAGCAGGGAAGCGGGAGCAAGATACGAGCAGTACTTC
CASREAGARYEQYF
>TRBD1|TRBV20-1|TRBJ1-4|-
TGCAGTGCTTCAAACGCGGGGGACAGGGTTAGGGAAAAACTGTTTTTT
CSASNAGDRVREKLFF
>TRBD1|TRBV11-2|TRBJ1-1|-
TGTGCCAGCAGCTTCTGGGACAGGGGAAACACTGAAGCTTTCTTT
CASSFWDRGNTEAFF
>-|TRBV2|TRBJ1-2|many
TGTGCCGCTGGGGACGCCATAGGGGGCTACACCTTC
CAAGDAIGGYTF
>TRBD2|TRBV5-1|TRBJ2-5|-
TGCGCCAGCGCTACAGGGAGCGGGGGAGAGGCCCAGTACTTC
CASATGSGGEAQYF
>TRBD1|TRBV15|TRBJ1-4|many
TGTGCCACCAGCCGCAGGGGGAGCGGTGAAAAACTGTTTTTT
CATSRRGSGEKLFF
>-|TRBV5-1|TRBJ2-7|once
TGTGCCAGCAGCTTTACTCGGTTCTACGAGCAGTACTTC
CASSFTRFYEQYF
>TRBD1|TRBV12-3/TRBV12-4|TRBJ1-1|-
TGTGCCAGCAGTTTAACGGCCAGGGGGTACACTGAAGCTTTCTTT
CASSLTARGYTEAFF
>TRBD1|TRBV6-5|TRBJ1-5|-
TGTGCCAGCAGTATACAGGGGGCGAATCAGCCCCAGCATTTT
CASSIQGANQPQHF
>-|TRBV4-1|TRBJ2-7|-
TGCGCCAGCAGCCAAGATGGGCTGACCTACGAGCAGTACTTC
CASSQDGLTYEQYF
>-|TRBV5-5|TRBJ2-2|few
TGTGCCAGCAGCTGGGCCGGGACACTGAACACCGGGGAGCTGTTTTTT
CASSWAGTLNTGELFF
>TRBD2|TRBV5-1|TRBJ2-7|few
TGCGCCAGCAGCGTATCTAGCGGAACCCGTTCTTACGAGCAGTACTTC
CASSVSSGTRSYEQYF
>TRBD1|TRBV15|TRBJ2-7|-
TGTGCCACCAGCAGTGATCTGGGACAGGGAGAAGAGCAGTACTTC
CATSSDLGQGEEQYF
>-|TRBV29-1|TRBJ1-1|-
TGCAGCTTATGGGGGTCCTCGGAAGCTTTCTTT
CSLWGSSEAFF
>-|TRBV6-5|TRBJ2-7|-
TGTACCAGCAGTCTTCAGGGGACCGCCTACGAGCAGTACTTC
CTSSLQGTAYEQYF
>TRBD2|TRBV7-8|TRBJ2-7|few
TGCGCCAGCAGCCACGTCGCTAGCGGGACCGCCTACGAGCAGTACTTC
CASSHVASGTAYEQYF
>-|TRBV19|TRBJ1-5|many
TGTGCCAGTAGTCTGGCCCGTTCATGGCCCCAGCATTTT
CASSLARSWPQHF
>TRBD1|TRBV5-4|TRBJ2-5|-
TGTGCCAGCAGCACGGGACAGAAAGAGACCCAGTACTTC
CASSTGQKETQYF
>-|TRBV20-1|TRBJ1-1|few
TGCAGTGCAAATAAGAGGTCCGTAAACACTGAAGCTTTCTTT
CSANKRSVNTEAFF
>TRBD2|TRBV6-9|TRBJ2-7|-
TGTGCCAGCAGCGGGACTAGCGGCATCTACGAGCAGTACTTC
CASSGTSGIYEQYF
>TRBD1|TRBV2|TRBJ1-6|-
TGTGCCAGCAGGGAACACCGGGGGGACAGGGATAATTCACCCCTCCACTTT
CASREHRGDRDNSPLHF
>-|TRBV20-1|TRBJ2-7|-
TGCAGTGCTCCCCCAGACGGGACCTACGAGCAGTACTTC
CSAPPDGTYEQYF
>TRBD1|TRBV10-3|TRBJ1-6|-
TGTGCCATCAGTGAGGAGGGACAGGGGGATTCACCCCTCCACTTT
CAISEEGQGDSPLHF
>-|TRBV5-1|TRBJ1-4|-
TGCGCCAGCATGGGAGAAAATGAAAAACTGTTTTTT
CASMGENEKLFF
>TRBD1|TRBV7-6|TRBJ1-2|-
TGTGCCAGCAGCTTAACCCCCGACAGGGGCGGCTATGGCTACACCTTC
CASSLTPDRGGYGYTF
>-|TRBV7-9|TRBJ2-5|-
TGTGCCAGCAGCTCCATCAAGGAGGCCCAGTACTTC
CASSSIKEAQYF
>-|TRBV7-2|TRBJ1-1|-
TGTGCCAGCAGCCCTGGACGGCGGCGGACTGAAGCTTTCTTT
CASSPGRRRTEAFF
>-|TRBV7-9|TRBJ2-7|many
TGTGCCAGCAGCCCCGACATCTACGAGCAGTACTTC
CASSPDIYEQYF
>-|TRBV29-1|TRBJ2-2|-
TGCAGCGTCCGCGTCGGATCGGGCGGGGAGCTGTTTTTT
CSVRVGSGGELFF
>TRBD1|TRBV12-3/TRBV12-4|TRBJ2-7|many
TGTGCCAGCAGTTGGGACAGCTACGAGCAGTACTTC
CASSWDSYEQYF
>-|TRBV10-3|TRBJ2-5|-
TGTGCCACACTAGCAGACCAAGAGACCCAGTACTTC
CATLADQETQYF